What follows are 8 T cell receptor beta chains derived from one specimen sequenced in a study of PD-L1 blockade in urothelial cancer. TCRdb keeps only in-frame clones here, not all; method: immunoSEQ multiplex PCR. The sample includes about 130,000 clones, about 82% of them seen just once. Described time point: peripheral blood 6 weeks after treatment start. Sequencing used PBMCs, obtained around atezolizumab (anti-PD-L1) treatment. These receptors were obtained from a man aged 45-65 years with urothelial cancer.

J is TRBJ2-3 and V is TRBV27; TRBD2 matches 12 bases. This CDR3 contains 13 residues. Trimming took 11 bases from V and 6 from J; bases not matched to a gene: 6. CDR1 MNHEY and CDR2 SMNVEV come from the germline V gene (reference sequence). CDR3 in amino acids: CASLAGGTDTQYF. The DNA for the CDR3 is TGTGCCTCTCTAGCGGGAGGGACCGATACGCAGTATTTT.

The chain has TRBV4-1 and TRBJ2-7; 9 nucleotides align to TRBD2. This CDR3 is 14 amino acids long. J was trimmed by 5 bases and V by 1 base; bases with no gene match: 3. Per the germline V gene, CDR1 is MGHRA and CDR2 is YSYEKL. CDR3 DNA: TGCGCCAGCAGCCAAGCAGCGGGAGGTGACGAGCAGTACTTC. Translation: CASSQAAGGDEQYF.

This clone was seen a single time. The chain combines TRBV4-1 with TRBJ2-1, with 9 bases lining up with TRBD2. Losses at the gene ends were 2 bases for V and 1 base for J; bases not matched to a gene: 6. The CDR3 is 17 amino acids. Germline CDR1 MGHRA, CDR2 YSYEKL. The CDR3 DNA follows: TGCGCCAGCAGCCAACCAATCCTAGCGGGATCCTACAATGAGCAGTTCTTC. It yields the protein CASSQPILAGSYNEQFF.

This chain joins TRBV19 and TRBJ1-3, with unresolved D. Trimming stripped 3 bases from V and 0 bases from J, with 6 bases between. CDR3 size: 14 residues. Germline loops: CDR1 LNHDA, CDR2 SQIVND (reference sequence). This CDR3 reads CASSIRNSGNTIYF. CDR3 coding DNA: TGTGCCAGTAGTATCAGAAACTCTGGAAACACCATATATTTT.

This clone was seen a few times. J is TRBJ1-6 and V is TRBV5-1, with D perhaps TRBD1 (5 bases). The CDR3 sequence is 14 residues long. V gave up 4 bases and J gave up 9 bases, with 14 bases separating them. Germline V gene data show CDR1 as SGHRS and CDR2 as YFSETQ. CDR3 DNA sequence: TGCGCCAGCAGCATTCCCCAGGGAGGTTCACCCCTCCACTTT. It encodes CASSIPQGGSPLHF.

The chain recombines TRBV5-5 with TRBJ2-1; TRBD2 might be the D (5 bases). Germline V CDR1 and CDR2: SGHKS, YYEKEE (reference sequence). V shed 0 bases and J shed 0 bases, with 19 bases lying between them. This CDR3 has 19 amino acids. Here the CDR3 DNA reads TGTGCCAGCAGCTTGGTCGGTAGCGCCTCCCAAAGCTCCTACAATGAGCAGTTCTTC. It is translated as CASSLVGSASQSSYNEQFF. The full variable domain, completed using reference TRBV5-5 and TRBJ2-1, is DAGVTQSPTHLIKTRGQQVTLRCSPISGHKSVSWYQQVLGQGPQFIFQYYEKEERGRGNFPDRFSARQFPNYSSELNVNALLLGDSALYLCASSLVGSASQSSYNEQFFGPGTRLTVL.

The chain links TRBV5-1 to TRBJ2-2; 14 bases line up with TRBD2. The V and J ends lost 4 bases and 3 bases, in that order; junction bases with no gene match: 11. CDR1 is SGHRS and CDR2 is YFSETQ in the germline V gene. The length of the CDR3 is 19 residues. The CDR3 nucleotides read TGCGCCAGCAGCAGATCCGGGACTAGCGGGAGTCGGGACACCGGGGAGCTGTTTTTT. Its protein is CASSRSGTSGSRDTGELFF.

The chain joins TRBV5-1 to TRBJ2-1; D might be TRBD1 (5 bases). The CDR3 spans 15 residues. Germline assignment: CDR1 SGHRS and CDR2 YFSETQ. Trimming removed 0 bases from V and 1 base from J, with 8 bases in between. In nucleotides, the CDR3 is TGCGCCAGCAGCTTGGGGACACATTCCTACAATGAGCAGTTCTTC. Translating it yields CASSLGTHSYNEQFF.